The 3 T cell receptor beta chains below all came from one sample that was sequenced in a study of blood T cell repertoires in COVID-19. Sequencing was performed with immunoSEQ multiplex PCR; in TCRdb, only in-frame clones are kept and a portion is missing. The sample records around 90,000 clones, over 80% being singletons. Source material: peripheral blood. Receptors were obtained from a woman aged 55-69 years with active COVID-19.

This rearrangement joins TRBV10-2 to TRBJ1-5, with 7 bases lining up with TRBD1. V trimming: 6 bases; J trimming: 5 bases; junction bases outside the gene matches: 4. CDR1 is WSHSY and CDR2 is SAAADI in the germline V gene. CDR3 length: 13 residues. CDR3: CASSGTVYQPQHF. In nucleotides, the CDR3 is TGCGCCAGCAGCGGGACAGTATATCAGCCCCAGCATTTT.

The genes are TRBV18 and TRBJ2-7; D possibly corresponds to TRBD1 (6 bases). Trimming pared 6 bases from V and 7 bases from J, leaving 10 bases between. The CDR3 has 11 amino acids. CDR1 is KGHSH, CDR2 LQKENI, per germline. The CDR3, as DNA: TGTGCCAGCTCTCTAGGGGGTGAGCAGTACTTC. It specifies CASSLGGEQYF.

CDR3 region: CASSLSAQGHGYTF. The CDR3 bases are TGTGCCAGCAGTTTATCTGCGCAGGGCCATGGCTACACCTTC. The V and J genes are TRBV27 and TRBJ1-2; possibly TRBD1 for D (5 bases). Trimming removed 0 bases at V and 6 bases at J, with 11 bases between. The CDR3 totals 14 residues. Germline CDR1 is MNHEY and CDR2 is SMNVEV (reference sequence).